The entry below describes one T cell receptor beta chain. The data stem from a study of blood T cell repertoires in COVID-19. Looking at the study overall: The United States, Italy and Spain supplied acute and convalescent COVID-19 samples.

V gave up 2 bases and J gave up 5 bases, with 12 bases separating them. Looked up from germline, CDR1 is LGHDT and CDR2 is YNNKEL (reference sequence). This CDR3 is 14 amino acids long. The repertoire was sequenced with immunoSEQ multiplex PCR; TCRdb's copy has only in-frame clones and lacks some. The repertoire consists of about 220,000 clones, with about 79% occurring once and the leading ten covering roughly 1.3%. This receptor was identified in a woman aged 40 to 50 with acute COVID-19. The gene calls are TRBV3-1 (or the pseudogene TRBV3-2) and TRBJ1-2, with a weak D call TRBD1 (5 bases). Sequenced material: PBMCs or T cells enriched from blood (not recorded which). The CDR3 spells CASSQRIAGYGYTF. CDR3 coding DNA: TGTGCCAGCAGCCAAAGAATTGCAGGGTATGGCTACACCTTC.